This T cell receptor beta chain was observed in a study of blood T cell repertoires in COVID-19. Overall study context: The United States, Italy and Spain supplied acute and convalescent COVID-19 samples.

CDR3 size: 15 residues. J gave up 4 bases and V 6 bases, and 6 bases lay outside the gene matches. Germline lookup yields CDR1 LNHDA and CDR2 SQIVND (reference sequence). Enrolled through a virtual design, the participants were between roughly 18 and 100 years of age and came from some 25 US areas. Original handling: Researchers report that nucleated cell counts were estimated from reference gene primer amplification. Method: immunoSEQ multiplex PCR; TCRdb's copy keeps in-frame clones and lacks some. V, J and clone size derive from that table, while D and trimming were established from the DNA sequence. Here the sample spans 260,000 or so clones, 70% to 90% being singletons.

The TCR originated in a man between 18 and 35 years old who had recovered from COVID-19. The specimen sequenced was PBMCs or T cells enriched from blood (not recorded which). The rearrangement joins TRBV19 to TRBJ1-1; the match to TRBD1 covers 12 bases. CDR3 sequence: CASRYGTGGITEAFF. CDR3 DNA sequence: TGTGCCAGTAGATACGGGACAGGGGGCATCACTGAAGCTTTCTTT.